The present entry profiles one T cell receptor (beta chain) with its context. The target of this receptor is not known. The input lacks base qualities; no much larger clone sits a single base away. Within the sample, other DNA sequences also encode this same CDR3. The immunoSEQ Assay, a bias-controlled multiplex PCR, was used to amplify TCRbeta CDR3 regions from genomic DNA. Per the authors' processing: The number of nucleated cells in each sample was estimated by amplification of reference gene primers within the assay. To quantify the absolute abundance of each unique TCRbeta CDR3 rearrangement, sequence reads were collapsed and filtered. For each sample, productive Simpson clonality was calculated as the square root of Simpson's diversity index over productive rearrangements. TCRdb retrieved this table from immuneACCESS and kept in-frame rearrangements only. Not all clones are present; in checked studies, unresolved V genes account for under half, and no reason is known for the remainder. For V, J and clone size, that table is used; D and trimming come from the DNA. Within this sample are 150,000 or so clones, with 70% to 90% of them counted one time only. The ten largest clones add up to more than 3.5% of the sample.

The data were obtained in a study of blood T cell repertoires in COVID-19 (dated by TCRdb to 2018 to 2021). Describing the broader study: Samples covering the acute and convalescent phases of COVID-19 were provided by collaborators in the United States, Italy and Spain. The prospective study material was composed of cDNA or gDNA derived from T cells, B-cell-depleted T cells, or PBMCs. Deeply sampled blood TCRbeta repertoires from subjects exposed to, actively infected with, or recovered from COVID-19 were included in the dataset. The repertoires were released in a freely available public database meant as a resource for research on the immune response to SARS-CoV-2. The samples were drawn from two sources: the first 160 participants of the ongoing ImmuneRACE study, and 950 to 1,500 subjects contributed by 6 global collaborators. Sample metadata almost always included a de-identified subject ID, COVID-19 status, age in years and sex. Where available, HLA class I and class II types were obtained from metadata supplied by the sample provider rather than from assay-based typing. Beyond this particular receptor, the publication reports: Clinical and demographic metadata were provided uncurated, with the amount varying by source and participant.

Based on the germline V gene, the CDR1 and CDR2 sequences are KGHSH and LQKENI. Here V drops 5 bases and J drops 0 bases, and the junction holds 4 bases not matched to any gene. The CDR3 spans 15 residues, from the cysteine through the phenylalanine. Of all the DNA, just the CDR3 is kept, 45 bases in frame from base 1. Enrolling through a virtual design, the prospective study's participants ranged in age from roughly 18 to 100 years and lived across some 23 United States geographic areas. To assign participants to cohorts, the prospective study relied on clinical history that participants themselves reported in a screening survey and a study questionnaire. Recovered participants in ImmuneRACE Cohort 3 were defined as having two consecutive negative NP/OP PCR tests, clearance from a healthcare professional, or resolution of symptoms. Each participant in the prospective study had whole blood, serum and a nasopharyngeal or oropharyngeal swab collected by mobile phlebotomists. Additional blood draws and questionnaires over an approximately 2-month period could optionally be provided by prospective study participants. Before DNA extraction, blood samples from the prospective study were shipped at room temperature or frozen.

Sequencing was performed on PBMCs or T cells enriched from blood (not recorded which). This chain joins TRBV18 to TRBJ1-1; TRBD1 fits 9 bases in the junction. The receptor was isolated from a man aged 50 or older who had recovered from COVID-19. The DNA sequence is given as TGTGCCAGCTCATCCGGGACAGGGCTGAACACTGAAGCTTTCTTT. It encodes CASSSGTGLNTEAFF.